What follows are 7 T cell receptor beta chains derived from one specimen sequenced in a study of PD-L1 blockade in urothelial cancer. Profiling relied on immunoSEQ multiplex PCR, and the TCRdb table lists in-frame clones only, not all of them. The table has around 82,000 clones, about four fifths seen once. Time point meaning: pretreatment peripheral blood. The starting material was PBMCs, obtained around atezolizumab (anti-PD-L1) treatment. The receptors originated from a man between 60 and 75 years old with urothelial cancer.

About this clone: The conserved closing phenylalanine or tryptophan is absent in this CDR3, likely reflecting a read error. It is unclear where the CDR3 begins or ends on the DNA, so no DNA is shown, and the CDR3 is as TCRdb lists it. The chain recombines TRBV5-1 with TRBJ2-7; TRBD2 is taken as the D call from the table, unchecked against the DNA. Germline CDR1 SGHRS, CDR2 YFSETQ. The CDR3 spans 9 residues, counting both ends. This CDR3 reads CASSLGDSD.

This chain links TRBV5-1 with TRBJ2-1, with 7 nucleotides matching TRBD1. Trimming took 0 bases from V and 6 from J; bases not matched to a gene: 0. Per germline, CDR1 SGHRS and CDR2 YFSETQ. CDR3 size: 13 residues. For the CDR3, the DNA is TGCGCCAGCAGCTTGGGACAGGGCAATGAGCAGTTCTTC. The encoded protein is CASSLGQGNEQFF.

The chain has TRBV9 and TRBJ1-1, with D hard to call. CDR1 SGDLS and CDR2 YYNGEE come from the germline V gene. V was cut by 0 bases and J by 0 bases, with 9 bases left in between. The CDR3 runs to 15 residues. The CDR3 DNA sequence: TGTGCCAGCAGCGTAGGTCCCCATTTGAACACTGAAGCTTTCTTT. This translates into CASSVGPHLNTEAFF.

This clone occurred a few times. The CDR3 here is CASSPGGTANEKLFF. The CDR3 coding sequence is TGTGCCAGCAGCCCAGGGGGGACTGCTAATGAAAAACTGTTTTTT. The rearrangement links TRBV11-3 to TRBJ1-4, with TRBD1 matching 7 bases. V gave up 5 bases and J gave up 3 bases; unmatched junction bases: 6. Germline V CDR1 and CDR2: SGHNT, YENEEA. This CDR3 region has 15 residues.

The chain is built from TRBV19 and TRBJ2-7; 8 nucleotides line up with TRBD1. J gave up 3 bases and V 4 bases, and 11 bases lay outside the gene matches. The CDR3 runs to 16 residues. The germline CDR1 and CDR2 sequences are LNHDA and SQIVND (reference sequence). The CDR3: CASSTPGGRGFYEQYF. The CDR3 nucleotides are TGTGCCAGTAGTACCCCAGGGGGCAGGGGGTTCTACGAGCAGTACTTC.

The J gene is TRBJ2-5, the V gene TRBV5-5; TRBD2 agrees at 10 bases. CDR1 and CDR2 (germline): SGHKS, YYEKEE (reference sequence). The CDR3 is 16 amino acids. Losses at the gene ends were 4 bases for V and 5 bases for J; bases not matched to a gene: 11. The CDR3 DNA is TGTGCCAGCAGCCGAGGGCTAGCGGGAGTTGAGGAGACCCAGTACTTC. Its translation is CASSRGLAGVEETQYF.

V usage is TRBV19 and J usage is TRBJ2-2; a weak D match, TRBD1 (5 bases). V gave up 9 bases and J gave up 5 bases, with 13 bases separating them. There are 13 residues in the CDR3. Germline-derived CDR1 and CDR2 are LNHDA and SQIVND (reference sequence). The CDR3 loop reads CASTGVTTGELFF. The CDR3 DNA follows: TGTGCCAGCACAGGAGTGACGACCGGGGAGCTGTTTTTT.